This passage covers 9 T cell receptor beta chains from one sample sequenced in a study of blood T cell repertoires in COVID-19. The repertoire was sequenced with immunoSEQ multiplex PCR; TCRdb's copy has only in-frame clones and lacks some. The data show more than 120,000 clones, 75% to 90% seen once. The sequenced sample was peripheral blood. The receptors come from a human donor in a cohort sampled during active COVID-19.

The chain couples TRBV27 to TRBJ1-3, with 7 bases lining up with TRBD1. Germline CDR1 MNHEY, CDR2 SMNVEV (reference sequence). CDR3 length: 14 amino acids. J lost 2 bases, V lost 5 bases, and 3 bases had no gene match. The CDR3 sequence is CASSRQGTGNTIYF. The CDR3 region has the DNA TGTGCCAGCAGTCGACAGGGCACTGGAAACACCATATATTTT.

The J gene is TRBJ1-2, the V gene TRBV3-1 (or the pseudogene TRBV3-2); 7 nucleotides align to TRBD1. CDR1 LGHDT and CDR2 YNNKEL come from the germline V gene (reference sequence). With V trimmed by 4 bases and J by 5 bases, 10 bases remained unmatched. CDR3 length equals 15 residues. Written as DNA, the CDR3 is TGTGCCAGCAGCCCCCGGGACAGAGTTTTATATGGCTACACCTTC. Amino acids: CASSPRDRVLYGYTF.

In its sample, this clone was seen a few times. The chain has TRBV6-5 and TRBJ2-1; 7 bases map to TRBD2. Per the germline V gene, CDR1 is MNHEY and CDR2 is SVGAGI. The CDR3 contains 15 residues. V gave up 2 bases and J gave up 3 bases; unmatched junction bases: 4. The CDR3 nucleotides are TGTGCCAGCAGTTACAGGGGACTAAACTACAATGAGCAGTTCTTC. This encodes CASSYRGLNYNEQFF.

V and J are TRBV9 and TRBJ2-3; a possible D gene is TRBD2 (7 bases). The CDR3 extends over 16 amino acids. Germline assignment: CDR1 SGDLS and CDR2 YYNGEE. The V end lost 4 bases, the J end lost 4 bases, and 19 bases lay between the germline ends. The CDR3 DNA is TGTGCCAGCAGCCCCCTGGACGGGGGGCCGGCAGATACGCAGTATTTT. Amino acids: CASSPLDGGPADTQYF.

This chain links TRBV5-1 with TRBJ2-2; 10 bases agree with TRBD2. Losses at the gene ends were 2 bases for V and 2 bases for J; bases not matched to a gene: 12. The CDR3 contains 19 residues. CDR1 and CDR2 from the germline V gene are SGHRS and YFSETQ. The CDR3 is CASSFPMASGGLNTGELFF. Here the CDR3 DNA reads TGCGCCAGCAGCTTCCCCATGGCTAGCGGGGGCCTTAACACCGGGGAGCTGTTTTTT. The entire variable domain, with the rest obtained from reference TRBV5-1 and TRBJ2-2, is as follows: KAGVTQTPRYLIKTRGQQVTLSCSPISGHRSVSWYQQTPGQGLQFLFEYFSETQRNKGNFPGRFSGRQFSNSRSEMNVSTLELGDSALYLCASSFPMASGGLNTGELFFGEGSRLTVL.

This sequence joins TRBV28 and TRBJ2-5; D remains unclear. The V end lost 2 bases, the J end lost 5 bases, and 9 bases lay between the germline ends. CDR3 length equals 13 residues. CDR1 is MDHEN and CDR2 is SYDVKM in the germline V gene. The CDR3 loop is CASSLPSRETQYF. The CDR3 DNA sequence: TGTGCCAGCAGTTTACCTAGTCGGGAGACCCAGTACTTC.

The rearrangement joins TRBV19 to TRBJ2-5, with D possibly TRBD2 on 6 matching bases. V dropped 6 bases and J dropped 5 bases, with 19 bases sitting between them. Germline CDR1 LNHDA, CDR2 SQIVND (reference sequence). The CDR3 sequence is 15 residues long. CDR3 DNA sequence: TGTGCCAGTAGCCCGCTCAGGGACTTCACGGAGACCCAGTACTTC. Encoded protein: CASSPLRDFTETQYF.

This chain links TRBV14 with TRBJ2-2; D is undetermined. V was clipped by 4 bases and J by 5 bases, with 14 bases between them. The CDR3 contains 15 residues. Per the germline V gene, CDR1 is SGHDN and CDR2 is FVKESK. CDR3 nucleotide sequence: TGTGCCAGCAGCCCCCCTACTGTATCGACCGGGGAGCTGTTTTTT. Translation gives CASSPPTVSTGELFF.

The chain links TRBV28 to TRBJ2-4; no clear D. V lost 5 bases and J lost 0, with 14 bases in between. Germline V gene sequence: CDR1 MDHEN, CDR2 SYDVKM. This CDR3 region has 16 residues. The CDR3 loop is CASSPPTPLAKNIQYF. The CDR3 DNA reads TGTGCCAGCAGTCCCCCGACTCCCTTAGCCAAAAACATTCAGTACTTC.